The TCR beta chain under discussion was sequenced for a study of T cells after yellow fever vaccination. Regarding the study as a whole: Contamination by abundant bulk-population clonotypes could be present in FACS-sorted repertoires.

In regard to this clonotype: Its specificity is unknown.

Deletions cut 2 bases from V and 0 bases from J, with 7 bases between. CDR3 length equals 15 residues. Germline V gene sequence: CDR1 ENHRY, CDR2 SYGVKD. Production of TCR cDNA was by 5'RACE template switching, which also added a universal primer site and UMIs. TCRdb itself ran the 5' RACE reads through MiXCR, one entry per CDR3 protein. The table lists approximately 330,000 distinct CDR3 sequences, 4.1% of them singletons. The TCR sequence derives from a man between 18 and 29 years old who received the YFV17D yellow fever vaccine. V is TRBV10-3 and J is TRBJ2-2; either TRBD1 or TRBD2 may supply D (5 bases each). The sequences come from PBMCs, collected 5 days after the yellow fever booster vaccination. The CDR3 nucleotides read TGTGCCATCAGTGAGCGGGGCCCGAACACCGGGGAGCTGTTTTTT. Amino acids: CAISERGPNTGELFF.